This TCR beta chain was profiled in a study of T cell changes during pregnancy in multiple sclerosis. Sequencing used immunoSEQ multiplex PCR; TCRdb keeps in-frame clones, though not all of them. The sample includes some 60,000 clones, 90% of them seen just once. V lost 3 bases to trimming and J lost 8 bases, with 7 bases between them. Germline V gene sequence: CDR1 SEHNR, CDR2 FQNEAQ (reference sequence). This CDR3 region has 11 residues. The TCR originated in a female donor in good health, enrolled as a control in a pregnancy study. The V and J genes are TRBV7-9 and TRBJ1-1; D ambiguous. Material: peripheral blood, obtained in the first trimester of pregnancy. The CDR3 loop reads CASSFQLEAFF. The CDR3 nucleotides read TGTGCCAGCAGCTTCCAACTAGAAGCTTTCTTT.